The sequence of this TCR beta chain was determined in a study of T cells in Graves' hyperthyroidism and ophthalmopathy. The wider study: The authors collected peripheral blood at initial diagnosis, before any treatment. General study points: Ophthalmopathy was separated from stable hyperthyroidism by a 13 V-J model. The model made its ophthalmopathy prediction, and onset followed a median approximately six months later. Most thyroid clonotypes with frequency above 0.001 were detected in blood.

Germline assignment: CDR1 SGDLS and CDR2 YYNGEE. V gave up 0 bases and J gave up 4 bases, with 10 bases separating them. The CDR3 length is 15 residues. As concerns this clonotype: Its specificity is unknown.

The CDR3 regions of TCR beta were amplified from RNA transcripts. Initially, a first-round RT-PCR of the TCR CDR3 employed the HTBI primer set. MiXCR, applied by TCRdb to the multiplex PCR reads, yields one record per CDR3 protein. The data show roughly 750,000 distinct CDR3 sequences, with 16% seen just once and around 7.7% held by the top ten. Sequenced: blood. The receptor's source is a young man with Graves' hyperthyroidism. This rearrangement joins TRBV9 to TRBJ2-2, with D perhaps assigned TRBD1 or TRBD2 (5 bases each). The CDR3 here is CASSVAGRGTGELFF. The CDR3 DNA follows: TGTGCCAGCAGCGTAGCGGGACGCGGCACCGGGGAGCTGTTTTTT. The whole variable domain, filled in from reference TRBV9 and TRBJ2-2, reads DSGVTQTPKHLITATGQRVTLRCSPRSGDLSVYWYQQSLDQGLQFLIQYYNGEERAKGNILERFSAQQFPDLHSELNLSSLELGDSALYFCASSVAGRGTGELFFGEGSRLTVL.